Below, 17 T cell receptor beta chains from the same sample are listed, as sequenced in a study of beta chain features in type 1 diabetes. Study outcomes and limitations: There was a moderate but significant shortening of TCRB CDR3s in all four CD4+ subsets of Type 1 diabetes patients.

Of the isolated RNA, all was reverse transcribed, and so the sequenced material was expressed TCRB transcripts. Assay: immunoSEQ multiplex PCR; the TCRdb copy retains only in-frame clones and omits some. The table lists 130,000 or so clones, 7.5% to 9.5% of them singletons. Their specific antigens are unknown. The specimen sequenced was central memory CD4+ T cells from blood. These receptors originate from a man aged 30 to 45 with type 1 diabetes.

This clone occurred a few times. The chain links TRBV4-2 to TRBJ1-2; the D is unclear. V was clipped by 0 bases and J by 7 bases, with 6 bases between them. Germline loops: CDR1 LGHNA, CDR2 YNFKEQ. The CDR3 sequence is 12 residues long. This CDR3 reads CASSQDIRGYTF. The CDR3 nucleotides read TGTGCCAGCAGCCAAGATATCCGTGGCTACACCTTC.

This clone was observed a few times. The rearrangement joins TRBV5-4 to TRBJ2-5; 7 positions agree with TRBD2. Losses at the gene ends were 4 bases for V and 5 bases for J; bases not matched to a gene: 8. Germline-derived CDR1 and CDR2 are SGHNT and YYREEE (reference sequence). The CDR3 is 14 residues long. In DNA form, the CDR3 reads TGTGCCAGCAGCCCCCAATGGGGGGGGGAGACCCAGTACTTC. Its protein product is CASSPQWGGETQYF.

The sample holds a few counts of this clone. The chain has TRBV7-8 and TRBJ2-7; tentatively, D is TRBD1 (5 bases). The germline gives CDR1 SGHVS, CDR2 FQNEAQ. V was clipped by 1 base and J by 3 bases, with 10 bases between them. The CDR3 consists of 14 residues. CDR3 bases: TGTGCCAGCAGCTTAGGTACAGGCGTCTACGAGCAGTACTTC. Its protein product is CASSLGTGVYEQYF.

The V gene is TRBV21-1, the J gene TRBJ1-2; the DNA was not used to check the table's D call, TRBD1. TRBV21-1 is listed as a pseudogene. This CDR3 region has 12 residues. The CDR3 loop is CASSRWGQNYTF. DNA of the CDR3: TGTGCCAGCAGCAGGTGGGGACAGAACTACACCTTC.

This chain joins TRBV6-1 and TRBJ2-3; 7 nucleotides agree with TRBD2. V lost 3 bases and J lost 6; bases outside the gene matches: 9. The germline gives CDR1 MNHNS, CDR2 SASEGT. This CDR3 is built from 15 residues. The CDR3 region has the DNA TGTGCCAGCAGTGACCCGACAAGGGGAGGGGATACGCAGTATTTT. The encoded protein is CASSDPTRGGDTQYF.

This chain connects TRBV9 to TRBJ1-2; 8 bases agree with TRBD1. Germline V gives CDR1 SGDLS, CDR2 YYNGEE. The V and J ends lost 3 bases and 8 bases, in that order; junction bases with no gene match: 12. This CDR3 comprises 15 residues. CDR3 protein: CASSALGQGAGGYTF. For the CDR3, the DNA is TGTGCCAGCAGCGCATTAGGGCAGGGGGCGGGAGGCTACACCTTC.

The chain couples TRBV7-2 to TRBJ1-2; D is unresolved. This CDR3 has 12 residues. Germline CDR1 and CDR2: SGHTA and FQGNSA. V was pared by 3 bases and J by 4 bases, with 6 bases between. CDR3 in DNA: TGTGCCAGCAGCTTTCCCGGCTATGGCTACACCTTC. This encodes CASSFPGYGYTF.

This clone has just a few counts. This chain links TRBV4-1 with TRBJ2-5; 8 positions match TRBD2. This CDR3 has 17 amino acids. V was clipped by 0 bases and J by 5 bases; unmatched bases: 11. Germline CDR1 is MGHRA and CDR2 is YSYEKL. The CDR3 sequence is CASSQEGRGAVGETQYF. The DNA of the CDR3 is TGCGCCAGCAGCCAAGAGGGGCGGGGGGCCGTTGGGGAGACCCAGTACTTC.

This clone has only a few counts. V gene TRBV7-9 combines with J gene TRBJ2-3, with 7 bases aligning to TRBD1. Trimming cost V 5 bases and J 2 bases; bases outside gene matches: 4. This CDR3 is 14 amino acids long. Looked up from germline, CDR1 is SEHNR and CDR2 is FQNEAQ (reference sequence). CDR3 amino acids: CASSPQGYTDTQYF. CDR3 coding DNA: TGTGCCAGCAGCCCACAGGGGTACACAGATACGCAGTATTTT.

This clone was observed a handful of times. This rearrangement joins TRBV29-1 to TRBJ2-7, with 7 bases lining up with TRBD1. The CDR3 totals 14 residues. CDR1 SQVTM and CDR2 ANQGSEA come from the germline V gene. The V and J ends lost 7 bases and 5 bases, in that order; junction bases with no gene match: 14. CDR3 DNA sequence: TGCAGCGGATTAGGGGGCAGGGGGTTAGACGAGCAGTACTTC. Translating gives CSGLGGRGLDEQYF.

J is TRBJ1-6 and V is TRBV6-5, with 7 bases aligning to TRBD1. CDR3 length: 14 residues. Germline V gives CDR1 MNHEY, CDR2 SVGAGI. V trimming: 4 bases; J trimming: 7 bases; junction bases outside the gene matches: 4. The CDR3 nucleotides read TGTGCCAGCAGTTCCCCCAGGGGGAATTCACCCCTCCACTTT. Its protein product is CASSSPRGNSPLHF.

The genes are TRBV9 and TRBJ1-1; D gene uncertain. This CDR3 is built from 15 residues. Per the germline V gene, CDR1 is SGDLS and CDR2 is YYNGEE. Trimming pared 1 base from V and 2 bases from J, leaving 12 bases between. CDR3 DNA sequence: TGTGCCAGCAGCGTAACGGCAGGTCCTAACACTGAAGCTTTCTTT. Protein product: CASSVTAGPNTEAFF.

In the case of this clone: This sample includes further DNA sequences coding for the same CDR3. This chain joins TRBV4-3 and TRBJ2-7; D is uncertain. This CDR3 has 14 amino acids. Germline-derived CDR1 and CDR2 are LGHNA and YSLEER. Trimming took 0 bases from V and 0 from J, leaving 6 bases between them. The DNA of the CDR3 is TGCGCCAGCAGCCAAGAGACATACTCCTACGAGCAGTACTTC. Translating it yields CASSQETYSYEQYF.

This clone appeared a few times. J is TRBJ2-3 and V is TRBV11-2; D is unresolved. Germline CDR1 is SGHAT and CDR2 is FQNNGV. CDR3 length equals 12 residues. Trimming stripped 5 bases from V and 7 bases from J, with 10 bases between. Here the CDR3 DNA reads TGTGCCAGCAGCGTAATGAGAAATACGCAGTATTTT. This translates into CASSVMRNTQYF.

This sequence joins TRBV9 and TRBJ2-3, with D possibly TRBD1 on 6 matching bases. Trimming shortened V by 0 bases and J by 9 bases, and 14 bases separated the two germline ends. The germline CDR1 and CDR2 sequences are SGDLS and YYNGEE. The CDR3 is 14 residues long. In DNA form, the CDR3 reads TGTGCCAGCAGCGTAGAGCCAGGGACATCGACGCAGTATTTT. Its translation: CASSVEPGTSTQYF.

This chain links TRBV6-5 with TRBJ2-7; a possible D gene is TRBD2 (5 bases). V lost 10 bases and J lost 3, with 16 bases in between. Germline V CDR1 and CDR2: MNHEY, SVGAGI. The CDR3 is made up of 13 amino acids. CDR3 loop: CATAAGNGYEQYF. The CDR3, as DNA: TGTGCCACCGCTGCCGGGAATGGCTACGAGCAGTACTTC.

This chain connects TRBV28 to TRBJ2-6; no clear D gene. V dropped 4 bases and J dropped 0 bases, with 10 bases sitting between them. The length of the CDR3 is 16 residues. Germline V gene lookup returns CDR1 MDHEN and CDR2 SYDVKM. The CDR3 loop reads CASSSHSTSGANVLTF. CDR3 coding DNA: TGTGCCAGCAGTTCACATTCCACCTCTGGGGCCAACGTCCTGACTTTC.